This TCR beta chain was sequenced for a study of cytomegalovirus exposure and HLA in healthy donors. Overall study results and limits: In vitro work confirmed that three CMV-associated chains recognize CMV antigens. A later analysis linked a missense DCLRE1C variant to TCR beta V- and J-gene trimming.

Per germline, CDR1 MNHNS and CDR2 SASEGT. Trimming took off 4 bases at V and 4 bases at J, with 17 bases between the two ends. The CDR3 consists of 17 residues. PCR employed 60 Vbeta and 13 Jbeta primers. TCRdb keeps only in-frame clones here, not all; method: immunoSEQ multiplex PCR. Counted here are roughly 140,000 clones, more than 65% occurring once; the ten biggest clones make up approximately 6%. A note on this clone: As yet, its antigen is unknown.

V usage is TRBV6-1 and J usage is TRBJ1-6; D is undetermined. The sample consisted of PBMCs. The TCR sequence derives from a man under 40 in good health and CMV-seropositive. CDR3 sequence reads: CASSGLRFRTYNSPLHF. The CDR3 DNA reads as TGTGCCAGCAGTGGATTGAGATTCAGGACTTATAATTCACCCCTCCACTTT.